The 15 T cell receptor beta chains below come from one sample, sequenced in a study of CD8 T cells in Susac syndrome. RNA was extracted with the RNeasy kit, and a quantity of about 0.45 to 1 ug was reverse transcribed using random hexamers. A single record per CDR3 protein comes from TCRdb applying MiXCR to the immunoSEQ multiplex PCR reads. Of approximately 190,000 distinct CDR3 sequences listed, roughly 95% are singletons. The specimen was CD4+ T cells from PBMCs. Receptors were obtained from a human donor with multiple sclerosis.

V usage is TRBV3-1 and J usage is TRBJ2-2; maybe TRBD1 (6 bases). Germline assignment: CDR1 LGHDT and CDR2 YNNKEL (reference sequence). V was clipped by 0 bases and J by 6 bases, with 11 bases between them. The CDR3 is made up of 15 amino acids. The CDR3 sequence is CASSQELPGAGELFF. The CDR3 DNA follows: TGTGCCAGCAGCCAAGAATTACCAGGGGCCGGGGAGCTGTTTTTT.

The chain uses TRBV19 and TRBJ2-1; 12 positions match TRBD2. Germline CDR1 is LNHDA and CDR2 is SQIVND (reference sequence). Losses at the gene ends were 8 bases for V and 5 bases for J; bases not matched to a gene: 16. This CDR3 has 18 amino acids. CDR3 in amino acids: CASQPTSGGLSLNNEQFF. CDR3 DNA: TGTGCCAGTCAGCCGACTAGCGGGGGACTATCACTGAACAATGAGCAGTTCTTC.

The chain uses TRBV20-1 and TRBJ1-1; D is uncertain. The length of the CDR3 is 11 residues. The V gene lost 7 bases and the J gene lost 0 bases, with 6 bases spanning the gap. The V gene's germline CDR1 is DFQATT and CDR2 SNEGSKA (reference sequence). CDR3 sequence (DNA): TGCAGTGTCTCCCTGAACACTGAAGCTTTCTTT. Encoded protein: CSVSLNTEAFF.

The J gene is TRBJ1-1, the V gene TRBV18, with a possible D match to TRBD1 (5 bases). Germline CDR1 KGHSH, CDR2 LQKENI. This CDR3 region has 13 residues. Trimming cost V 2 bases and J 5 bases, with 9 bases left between them. CDR3 bases: TGTGCCAGCTCACCATTGGGGGAGACTGAAGCTTTCTTT. Its translation: CASSPLGETEAFF.

The chain carries TRBV10-1 and TRBJ2-5, with 9 positions matching TRBD2. Per the germline V gene, CDR1 is WNHNN and CDR2 is SYGVQD (reference sequence). With 4 bases clipped from V and 0 bases from J, the junction kept 3 bases outside the gene matches. The CDR3 runs 15 residues. This CDR3 reads CASSGSSGDQETQYF. In DNA, the CDR3 is TGCGCCAGCAGTGGGTCTAGCGGGGACCAAGAGACCCAGTACTTC.

The gene calls are TRBV6-6 and TRBJ1-2, with 9 nucleotides matching TRBD1. Unmatched junction bases numbered 8, after V lost 6 bases and J lost 6 bases. CDR1 and CDR2 from the germline V gene are MNHNY and SVGAGI (reference sequence). The CDR3 loop spans 14 amino acids. The CDR3 coding sequence is TGTGCCAGCAGCTTGGACAGGGGAAGTAATGGCTACACCTTC. Amino acids: CASSLDRGSNGYTF.

The V gene is TRBV29-1, the J gene TRBJ2-7; 7 bases line up with TRBD1. The CDR3 loop spans 11 amino acids. After removal of 7 bases from V and 6 bases from J, the junction contained 6 bases not matched to a gene. Germline CDR1 SQVTM, CDR2 ANQGSEA. CDR3 bases: TGCAGCGGTAACAGGGGTGGCGAGCAGTACTTC. Its protein is CSGNRGGEQYF.

The rearrangement links TRBV9 to TRBJ2-1; the D gene is possibly TRBD2 (5 bases). In germline, CDR1 is SGDLS, CDR2 YYNGEE. The CDR3 consists of 12 residues. Trimming removed 3 bases from V and 12 bases from J, with 13 bases in between. The CDR3 DNA reads as TGTGCCAGCAGCGCCCGTAGTAGCGTGCAGTTCTTC. As protein: CASSARSSVQFF.

This rearrangement joins TRBV4-2 to TRBJ2-1, with TRBD2 identical over 7 bases. Trimming cost V 0 bases and J 3 bases; bases outside gene matches: 5. Germline-derived CDR1 and CDR2 are LGHNA and YNFKEQ. CDR3 length equals 16 residues. In DNA form, the CDR3 reads TGTGCCAGCAGCCAAGAGGGGGGGAGAAGCTACAATGAGCAGTTCTTC. This codes for CASSQEGGRSYNEQFF.

The rearrangement links TRBV12-3 or TRBV12-4 to TRBJ2-6; possible D gene TRBD2, 5 bases. The CDR3 consists of 15 residues. V lost 2 bases and J 1 base, leaving 6 bases between the germline ends. DNA for the CDR3: TGTGCCAGCAGTTTAACGGGGTCTGGGGCCAACGTCCTGACTTTC. This sequence encodes CASSLTGSGANVLTF.

The chain carries TRBV27 and TRBJ2-1, with a possible D match to TRBD2 (6 bases). From germline, CDR1 is MNHEY and CDR2 SMNVEV (reference sequence). Trimming removed 10 bases at V and 1 base at J, with 14 bases between. This CDR3 has 14 residues. The CDR3 coding sequence is TGTGCCACTTCTGGGGGGTATTCCTACAATGAGCAGTTCTTC. As protein: CATSGGYSYNEQFF.

This sequence joins TRBV30 and TRBJ2-1, with 13 bases matching TRBD2. With V trimmed by 5 bases and J by 5 bases, 3 bases remained unmatched. This CDR3 is built from 14 residues. Germline V gene lookup returns CDR1 GTSNPN and CDR2 SVGIG (reference sequence). The CDR3 DNA reads TGTGCCTGGGCGGGACTAGCGGGGAACAATGAGCAGTTCTTC. Amino acids: CAWAGLAGNNEQFF.

The rearrangement joins TRBV3-1 to TRBJ2-4, with a possible D match to TRBD1 (6 bases). In germline, CDR1 is LGHDT, CDR2 YNNKEL (reference sequence). The CDR3 is made up of 12 amino acids. Deletions cut 4 bases from V and 15 bases from J, with 16 bases between. CDR3 DNA sequence: TGTGCCAGCAGCCCTATAGGGGGATTGATGTACTTC. It translates to CASSPIGGLMYF.

CDR3 sequence (DNA): TGCGCCAGCAGAAAGGGTATGGGGACTGAAGCTTTCTTT. This gives the protein CASRKGMGTEAFF. The chain carries TRBV5-1 and TRBJ1-1; D unclear. The CDR3 has 13 residues. Germline V gene lookup returns CDR1 SGHRS and CDR2 YFSETQ. V was trimmed by 5 bases and J by 5 bases, leaving 13 bases between them.

The chain couples TRBV30 to TRBJ1-1; TRBD1 matches at 7 bases. This CDR3 region has 19 residues. J was trimmed by 4 bases and V by 3 bases; bases with no gene match: 23. Looked up from germline, CDR1 is GTSNPN and CDR2 is SVGIG (reference sequence). The CDR3 DNA is TGTGCCTGGAGCCCCGACGACCCAAGGGGGCAGCAGGCGGGCACTGAAGCTTTCTTT. Translated, it gives CAWSPDDPRGQQAGTEAFF.